The 11 T cell receptor beta chains below all came from one sample that was sequenced in a study of monozygotic twins with inflammatory bowel disease. TCRdb re-called the 5' RACE reads; one entry per CDR3 protein, DNA not given. This sample lists 350,000 to 400,000 distinct CDR3 sequences; its ten largest clones have about 2.5%. Sequencing input: blood. The receptors originated from a human donor with ulcerative colitis or Crohn's disease, or a healthy co-twin of an affected twin (not recorded which).

CDR3 in amino acids: CASSYERDSGGYTF. The chain joins TRBV11-2 to TRBJ1-2. CDR3 length: 14 residues. Germline V gene data show CDR1 as SGHAT and CDR2 as FQNNGV.

This chain connects TRBV6-1 to TRBJ2-6; no DNA is available, so the TRBD1 call from TCRdb remains unchecked. Per germline, CDR1 MNHNS and CDR2 SASEGT. There are 17 residues in the CDR3. The CDR3 region is CASSERDRVLGANVLTF.

V usage is TRBV20-1 and J usage is TRBJ1-1; TCRdb selects TRBD1, and the lack of DNA leaves this call unchecked. The germline V gene encodes CDR1 DFQATT and CDR2 SNEGSKA (reference sequence). The length of the CDR3 is 17 residues. CDR3 sequence reads: CSATNQPRVTGGTEAFF.

This chain uses TRBV12-3 or TRBV12-4 with TRBJ2-2. The CDR3 length is 14 residues. CDR3 amino acids: CASILAPNTGELFF.

This chain uses TRBV6-1 with TRBJ2-5; TCRdb's D call, TRBD1, is unchecked because there is no DNA. From germline, CDR1 is MNHNS and CDR2 SASEGT. CDR3 length equals 15 residues. The CDR3 loop reads CASGFYPGGLDTQYF.

The gene calls are TRBV6-5 and TRBJ2-7. The germline V gene encodes CDR1 MNHEY and CDR2 SVGAGI. CDR3 size: 13 residues. This CDR3 reads CASSRQSSYEQYF.

The chain recombines TRBV7-2 with TRBJ2-7; checking the TCRdb D call of TRBD2 is not possible without DNA. Germline V gene sequence: CDR1 SGHTA, CDR2 FQGNSA. The CDR3 runs to 16 residues. Here the CDR3 reads CASSPGLAGGPYEQYF.

The chain couples TRBV20-1 to TRBJ1-5; checking the TCRdb D call of TRBD1 is not possible without DNA. The length of the CDR3 is 14 residues. CDR1 and CDR2 (germline): DFQATT, SNEGSKA (reference sequence). CDR3 sequence reads: CSASVTGRVVPQHF.

The chain uses TRBV27 and TRBJ2-1; TCRdb's D gene call, TRBD1, goes unchecked for lack of DNA. Germline CDR1 reads MNHEY; CDR2 reads SMNVEV (reference sequence). This CDR3 comprises 13 residues. CDR3 region: CASSLRSGSEQFF.

This rearrangement joins TRBV3-1 to TRBJ2-5; TCRdb picks TRBD1, but there is no DNA to check that call. The germline V gene has CDR1 LGHDT and CDR2 YNNKEL (reference sequence). This CDR3 comprises 15 residues. This chain's CDR3 is CASSSQGKVSETQYF.

The chain combines TRBV7-3 with TRBJ2-1. Germline lookup yields CDR1 SGHTA and CDR2 FQGTGA. This CDR3 contains 16 residues. The CDR3 loop reads CASSLIGGSSYNEQFF.